The present entry profiles one TCR beta chain with its context. Its specificity is unknown. This record belongs to a study of T cell responses to AZD1222 COVID-19 vaccine. Trimming at V came to 7 bases and at J to 2 bases, leaving 21 bases not matched to a gene. Germline V CDR1 and CDR2: MNHEY, SMNVEV (reference sequence). The CDR3 has 20 residues. Broader study findings: Repertoire collection took place solely once the T cell response had peaked. Seropositive AZD1222 recipients at baseline numbered only six or seven. Clonal diversity may have been underestimated, and the donors were mostly white British, with more females than males.

Repertoires were generated with immunoSEQ multiplex PCR, while TCRdb's copy carries only in-frame clones and drops some. Of 100,000 to 150,000 clones in the sample, approximately 89% were seen once. The chain joins TRBV27 to TRBJ1-5, with 9 bases matching TRBD1. This clonotype originated in an adult in good health. The sequences come from peripheral blood, collected on day 0 of AZD1222 vaccination. The CDR3 protein is CASTPTLGTGSLHRNQPQHF. CDR3 bases: TGTGCCAGCACCCCGACTCTCGGGACAGGGTCCCTACATCGCAATCAGCCCCAGCATTTT.